This entry features one T cell receptor (beta chain) sequence. PCR primers comprised 60 Vbeta and 13 Jbeta primers. Produced via immunoSEQ multiplex PCR; TCRdb's table is partial and in-frame only. The ten top clones account for around 0.96%, within a sample of 130,000 to 150,000 clones. The ends lost 1 base at V and 4 bases at J; junction bases unmatched: 8. Germline V gives CDR1 MNHNS, CDR2 SASEGT. The CDR3 spans 16 residues. The data are from a study of cytomegalovirus exposure and HLA in healthy donors. The sample consisted of PBMCs. The TCR was taken from a male donor in good health and CMV-seronegative. The chain employs TRBV6-1 and TRBJ1-2; 8 bases match TRBD1. In nucleotides, the CDR3 is TGTGCCAGCAGTGAAGGACAGGGGACCGGTACCTATGGCTACACCTTC. The encoded protein is CASSEGQGTGTYGYTF.